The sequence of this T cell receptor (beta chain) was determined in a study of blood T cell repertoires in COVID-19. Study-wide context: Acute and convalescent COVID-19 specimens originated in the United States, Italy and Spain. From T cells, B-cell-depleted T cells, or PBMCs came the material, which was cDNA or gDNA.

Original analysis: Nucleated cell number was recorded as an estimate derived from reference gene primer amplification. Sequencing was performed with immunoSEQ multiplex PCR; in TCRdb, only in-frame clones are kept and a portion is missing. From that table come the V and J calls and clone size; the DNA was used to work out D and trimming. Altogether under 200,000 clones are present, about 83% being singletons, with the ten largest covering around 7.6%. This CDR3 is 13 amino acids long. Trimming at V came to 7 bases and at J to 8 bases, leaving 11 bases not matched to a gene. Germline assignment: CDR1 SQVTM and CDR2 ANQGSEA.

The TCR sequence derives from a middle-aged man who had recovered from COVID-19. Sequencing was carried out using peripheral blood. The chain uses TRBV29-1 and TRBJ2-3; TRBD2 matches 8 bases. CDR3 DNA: TGCAGCGCCTGGACTAGCCTCGGGGGTACGCAGTATTTT. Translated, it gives CSAWTSLGGTQYF.